A single sample is the source of the 20 T cell receptor beta chains below, sequenced in a study of blood T cell repertoires in COVID-19. Using immunoSEQ multiplex PCR, the repertoire was profiled, and TCRdb retains in-frame clones only, with some absent. The sample holds about 400,000 clones, roughly 89% seen once. Material for sequencing was peripheral blood. These receptors came from a woman aged 25 to 39 with active or convalescent COVID-19.

CDR3 DNA: TGTGCCAGCAGTTACGGAGGCAGCCCCCTCCACTTT. It yields the protein CASSYGGSPLHF. The rearrangement uses TRBV6-5 and TRBJ1-6; D is ambiguous. The germline V gene encodes CDR1 MNHEY and CDR2 SVGAGI. This CDR3 is 12 amino acids long. Trimming stripped 2 bases from V and 13 bases from J, with 9 bases between.

This chain connects TRBV9 to TRBJ2-7; TRBD2 matches 12 bases. Losses at the gene ends were 3 bases for V and 2 bases for J; bases not matched to a gene: 3. Germline lookup yields CDR1 SGDLS and CDR2 YYNGEE. The CDR3 runs to 15 residues. Here the CDR3 reads CASSGTSGAAYEQYF. The CDR3 bases are TGTGCCAGCAGCGGGACTAGCGGGGCCGCCTACGAGCAGTACTTC.

In this sample, this clone turned up once. The rearrangement links TRBV18 to TRBJ2-3, with 10 bases matching TRBD2. From germline, CDR1 is KGHSH and CDR2 LQKENI. The J segment lost 4 bases and the V segment lost 6 bases, leaving 25 bases of the junction unmatched. This CDR3 has 21 residues. The CDR3 reads CASSQNFDRVESGRAADTQYF. CDR3 DNA: TGTGCCAGCTCGCAAAACTTCGACAGGGTGGAAAGCGGGAGGGCAGCAGATACGCAGTATTTT.

The gene calls are TRBV11-2 and TRBJ2-7; no clear D gene. Trimming took off 0 bases at V and 5 bases at J, with 11 bases between the two ends. The germline V gene has CDR1 SGHAT and CDR2 FQNNGV. CDR3 length: 14 residues. CDR3 nucleotide sequence: TGTGCCAGCAGCTTAGAGCTGGCAGGCAACGAGCAGTACTTC. Translated, it gives CASSLELAGNEQYF. Using reference TRBV11-2 and TRBJ2-7 for the parts outside the CDR3, the full variable domain is EAGVAQSPRYKIIEKRQSVAFWCNPISGHATLYWYQQILGQGPKLLIQFQNNGVVDDSQLPKDRFSAERLKGVDSTLKIQPAKLEDSAVYLCASSLELAGNEQYFGPGTRLTVT.

Only one count was recorded for this clone. The chain is built from TRBV5-5 and TRBJ2-1, with D perhaps matching TRBD1 (6 bases). V was trimmed by 3 bases and J by 4 bases, leaving 17 bases between them. The CDR3 is 16 residues long. Looked up from germline, CDR1 is SGHKS and CDR2 is YYEKEE (reference sequence). The CDR3 region is CASSSTDSTGYNEQFF. The CDR3 nucleotides are TGTGCCAGCAGCTCCACGGACAGTACGGGATACAATGAGCAGTTCTTC.

This chain links TRBV18 with TRBJ2-6; possible D gene TRBD1, 5 bases. Germline lookup yields CDR1 KGHSH and CDR2 LQKENI. Trimming took 5 bases from V and 1 from J, leaving 9 bases between them. There are 15 residues in the CDR3. CDR3 coding DNA: TGTGCCAGCTCAGCGACAGCTTCTGGGGCCAACGTCCTGACTTTC. Its translation is CASSATASGANVLTF.

In this sample, this clone turned up once. The rearrangement links TRBV29-1 to TRBJ1-2; 10 bases match TRBD1. The CDR3 loop spans 18 amino acids. In germline, CDR1 is SQVTM, CDR2 ANQGSEA. J lost 1 base, V lost 6 bases, and 17 bases had no gene match. The CDR3 protein is CSVETPGTGVNFNYGYTF. CDR3 DNA: TGCAGCGTGGAAACCCCCGGGACAGGGGTGAACTTTAACTATGGCTACACCTTC.

DNA of the CDR3: TGCGCCAGCAGCTTACCCGGGACAGGTCCCTACGAGCAGTACTTC. Amino acids: CASSLPGTGPYEQYF. The chain links TRBV5-1 to TRBJ2-7, with 8 nucleotides matching TRBD1. Trimming at V came to 2 bases and at J to 2 bases, leaving 6 bases not matched to a gene. This CDR3 has 15 amino acids. Germline V gives CDR1 SGHRS, CDR2 YFSETQ.

The chain is built from TRBV11-2 and TRBJ2-3; TRBD2 matches 12 bases. Per germline, CDR1 SGHAT and CDR2 FQNNGV. CDR3 length: 15 residues. Trimming at V came to 5 bases and at J to 2 bases, leaving 2 bases not matched to a gene. In DNA form, the CDR3 reads TGTGCCAGCAGCAGACTAGCGGGGGACACAGATACGCAGTATTTT. It translates to CASSRLAGDTDTQYF.

The chain links TRBV30 to TRBJ1-2; maybe TRBD1 (6 bases). Trimming cost V 7 bases and J 4 bases, with 13 bases left between them. Per the germline V gene, CDR1 is GTSNPN and CDR2 is SVGIG (reference sequence). This CDR3 is 12 amino acids long. CDR3 in amino acids: CALKTGLYGYTF. The CDR3 DNA is TGTGCCTTGAAGACAGGACTCTATGGCTACACCTTC.

The rearrangement links TRBV19 to TRBJ2-2; D unclear. The CDR3 consists of 13 residues. The V end was cut by 8 bases, the J end by 6 bases, with 13 bases between. In germline, CDR1 is LNHDA, CDR2 SQIVND (reference sequence). CDR3 in amino acids: CASDNQVAGELFF. Here the CDR3 DNA reads TGTGCCAGTGATAACCAGGTGGCCGGGGAGCTGTTTTTT.

The count of this clone is one. This chain uses TRBV7-9 with TRBJ1-1; maybe TRBD1 (6 bases). Germline V lookup: CDR1 SEHNR, CDR2 FQNEAQ (reference sequence). CDR3 size: 13 residues. V dropped 5 bases and J dropped 3 bases, with 10 bases sitting between them. CDR3 protein: CASSTRQDTEAFF. For the CDR3, the DNA is TGTGCCAGCAGCACCCGACAGGACACTGAAGCTTTCTTT.

The rearrangement joins TRBV7-9 to TRBJ2-5; 8 bases align to TRBD1. Germline CDR1 SEHNR, CDR2 FQNEAQ (reference sequence). With 3 bases clipped from V and 0 bases from J, the junction kept 12 bases outside the gene matches. The CDR3 loop spans 18 amino acids. CDR3 sequence: CASSFTGTRQGYQETQYF. CDR3 coding DNA: TGTGCCAGCAGCTTTACCGGGACTCGACAGGGGTACCAAGAGACCCAGTACTTC.

This rearrangement joins TRBV10-3 to TRBJ2-3, with 8 bases lining up with TRBD1. The junction had 10 bases not matched to a gene; V was cut back by 8 bases and J by 0 bases. The length of the CDR3 is 16 residues. Per germline, CDR1 ENHRY and CDR2 SYGVKD. CDR3 bases: TGTGCCATCGGACAGGGTGACGTCCTTAGCACAGATACGCAGTATTTT. This sequence encodes CAIGQGDVLSTDTQYF.

This chain links TRBV3-1 (or the pseudogene TRBV3-2) with TRBJ2-7; 8 nucleotides line up with TRBD1. The germline gives CDR1 LGHDT, CDR2 YNNKEL (reference sequence). V gave up 1 base and J gave up 7 bases; unmatched junction bases: 6. CDR3 length equals 14 residues. CDR3: CASSQGDRGREQYF. The DNA of the CDR3 is TGTGCCAGCAGCCAAGGTGACAGGGGTCGGGAGCAGTACTTC.

The CDR3, as DNA: TGTGCCAGCTCACCACAACGGAGGACAGGGAACACTGAAGCTTTCTTT. This codes for CASSPQRRTGNTEAFF. This rearrangement joins TRBV18 to TRBJ1-1; TRBD1 agrees at 7 bases. The CDR3 is made up of 16 amino acids. Per germline, CDR1 KGHSH and CDR2 LQKENI. The V gene end was trimmed by 1 base and the J gene end by 1 base; junction bases not matched to a gene: 6. Full variable domain (missing parts from reference TRBV18 and TRBJ1-1): NAGVMQNPRHLVRRRGQEARLRCSPMKGHSHVYWYRQLPEEGLKFMVYLQKENIIDESGMPKERFSAEFPKEGPSILRIQQVVRGDSAAYFCASSPQRRTGNTEAFFGQGTRLTVV.

V is TRBV30 and J is TRBJ2-1; possible D gene TRBD2, 5 bases. CDR1 is GTSNPN and CDR2 is SVGIG in the germline V gene (reference sequence). Deletions cut 5 bases from V and 2 bases from J, with 13 bases between. CDR3 length: 14 amino acids. The CDR3 nucleotides are TGTGCCTGGCACTCGGCCGGGGCCTACAATGAGCAGTTCTTC. Translating it yields CAWHSAGAYNEQFF.

The V and J genes are TRBV3-1 (or the pseudogene TRBV3-2) and TRBJ2-5, with TRBD1 as a possible D gene (6 bases). Germline values: CDR1 LGHDT, CDR2 YNNKEL (reference sequence). Trimming pared 1 base from V and 1 base from J, leaving 10 bases between. This CDR3 has 15 residues. CDR3 protein: CASSQGQAAQETQYF. Here the CDR3 DNA reads TGTGCCAGCAGCCAAGGACAGGCAGCCCAAGAGACCCAGTACTTC.

The chain has TRBV19 and TRBJ1-2; D is undetermined. CDR3 length: 13 residues. V lost 7 bases to trimming and J lost 0 bases, with 9 bases between them. CDR1 is LNHDA, CDR2 SQIVND, per germline (reference sequence). The CDR3 sequence: CASKGGANYGYTF. The CDR3 DNA follows: TGTGCCAGTAAGGGAGGAGCTAACTATGGCTACACCTTC.

The V and J genes are TRBV5-1 and TRBJ1-2; 7 bases are shared with TRBD1. Germline V gene data show CDR1 as SGHRS and CDR2 as YFSETQ. The CDR3 sequence is 14 residues long. The J segment lost 7 bases and the V segment lost 0 bases, leaving 6 bases of the junction unmatched. The CDR3 region is CASSLVYRGSGYTF. In nucleotides, the CDR3 is TGCGCCAGCAGCTTGGTGTACAGGGGAAGTGGCTACACCTTC. Complete variable domain (other parts from reference TRBV5-1 and TRBJ1-2): KAGVTQTPRYLIKTRGQQVTLSCSPISGHRSVSWYQQTPGQGLQFLFEYFSETQRNKGNFPGRFSGRQFSNSRSEMNVSTLELGDSALYLCASSLVYRGSGYTFGSGTRLTVV.